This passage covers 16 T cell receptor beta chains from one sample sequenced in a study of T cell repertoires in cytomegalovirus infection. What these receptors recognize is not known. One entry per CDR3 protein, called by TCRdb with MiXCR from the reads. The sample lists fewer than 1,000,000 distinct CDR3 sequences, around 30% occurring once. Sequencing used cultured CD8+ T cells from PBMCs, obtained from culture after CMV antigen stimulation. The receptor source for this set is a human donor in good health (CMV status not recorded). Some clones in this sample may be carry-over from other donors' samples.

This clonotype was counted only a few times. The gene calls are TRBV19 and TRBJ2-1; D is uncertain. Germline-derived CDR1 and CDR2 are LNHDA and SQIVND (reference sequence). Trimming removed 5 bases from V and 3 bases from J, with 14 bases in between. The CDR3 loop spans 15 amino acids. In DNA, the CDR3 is TGTGCCAGTAGTTTCGGAACAGCAGTCTACAATGAGCAGTTCTTC. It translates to CASSFGTAVYNEQFF.

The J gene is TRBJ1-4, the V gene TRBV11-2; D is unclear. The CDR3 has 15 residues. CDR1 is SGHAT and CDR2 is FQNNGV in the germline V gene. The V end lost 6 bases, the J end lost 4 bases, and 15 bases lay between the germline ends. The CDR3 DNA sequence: TGTGCCAGCAGTCCAATTAACATCTTTAATGAAAAACTGTTTTTT. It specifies CASSPINIFNEKLFF. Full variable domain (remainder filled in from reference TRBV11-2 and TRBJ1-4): EAGVAQSPRYKIIEKRQSVAFWCNPISGHATLYWYQQILGQGPKLLIQFQNNGVVDDSQLPKDRFSAERLKGVDSTLKIQPAKLEDSAVYLCASSPINIFNEKLFFGSGTQLSVL.

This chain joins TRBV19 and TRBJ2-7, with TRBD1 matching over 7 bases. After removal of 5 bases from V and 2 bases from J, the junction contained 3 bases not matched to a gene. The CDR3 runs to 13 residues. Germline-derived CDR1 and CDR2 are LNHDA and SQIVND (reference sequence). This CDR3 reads CASSGQETYEQYF. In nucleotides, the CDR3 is TGTGCCAGTAGTGGACAGGAGACCTACGAGCAGTACTTC.

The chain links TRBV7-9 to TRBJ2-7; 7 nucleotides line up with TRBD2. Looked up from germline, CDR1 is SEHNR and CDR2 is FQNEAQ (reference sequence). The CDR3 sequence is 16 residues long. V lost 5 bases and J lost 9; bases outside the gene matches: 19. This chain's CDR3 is CASSRLTRGRVHGQYF. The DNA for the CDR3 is TGTGCCAGCAGCCGACTGACACGGGGGAGGGTCCACGGGCAGTACTTC.

The CDR3 region has the DNA TGTGCCAGTAAACAGGGTACCTATGGCTACACCTTC. Translation: CASKQGTYGYTF. The chain employs TRBV19 and TRBJ1-2; D perhaps matches TRBD1 (6 bases). This CDR3 contains 12 residues. Trimming removed 7 bases from V and 4 bases from J, with 10 bases in between. The germline V gene encodes CDR1 LNHDA and CDR2 SQIVND (reference sequence).

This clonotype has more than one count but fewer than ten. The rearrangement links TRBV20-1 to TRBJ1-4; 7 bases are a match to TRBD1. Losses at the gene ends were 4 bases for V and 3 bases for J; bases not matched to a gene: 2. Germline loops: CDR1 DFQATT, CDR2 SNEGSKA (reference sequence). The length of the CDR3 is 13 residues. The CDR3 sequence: CSAKDRANEKLFF. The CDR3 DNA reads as TGCAGTGCTAAAGACAGGGCTAATGAAAAACTGTTTTTT.

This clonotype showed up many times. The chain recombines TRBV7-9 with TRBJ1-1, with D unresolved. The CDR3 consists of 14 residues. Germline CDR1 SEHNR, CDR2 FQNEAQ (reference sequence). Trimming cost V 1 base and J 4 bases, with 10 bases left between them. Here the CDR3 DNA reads TGTGCCAGCAGCTTAGTGTCGTATAGCACTGAAGCTTTCTTT. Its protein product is CASSLVSYSTEAFF.

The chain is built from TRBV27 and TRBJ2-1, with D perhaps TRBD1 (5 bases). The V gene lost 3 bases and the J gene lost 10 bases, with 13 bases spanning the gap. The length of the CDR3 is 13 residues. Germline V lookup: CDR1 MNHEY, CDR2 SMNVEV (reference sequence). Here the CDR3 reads CASSFPGRGEQFF. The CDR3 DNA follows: TGTGCCAGCAGTTTTCCAGGGCGAGGCGAGCAGTTCTTC.

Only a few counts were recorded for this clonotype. The CDR3 loop reads CASSIEGGGTEAFF. DNA for the CDR3: TGTGCCAGTAGTATCGAGGGTGGGGGGACTGAAGCTTTCTTT. This chain connects TRBV19 to TRBJ1-1, with D possibly being TRBD1 (5 bases). Germline-derived CDR1 and CDR2 are LNHDA and SQIVND (reference sequence). The CDR3 consists of 14 residues. Trimming stripped 3 bases from V and 5 bases from J, with 13 bases between.

The CDR3 sequence: CASSYDPGVIYGYTF. CDR3 nucleotides: TGTGCCAGCAGTTACGACCCGGGAGTGATATATGGCTACACCTTC. The chain recombines TRBV6-6 with TRBJ1-2; unclear D gene. V was cut by 2 bases and J by 5 bases, with 15 bases left in between. Germline V lookup: CDR1 MNHNY, CDR2 SVGAGI (reference sequence). This CDR3 has 15 residues.

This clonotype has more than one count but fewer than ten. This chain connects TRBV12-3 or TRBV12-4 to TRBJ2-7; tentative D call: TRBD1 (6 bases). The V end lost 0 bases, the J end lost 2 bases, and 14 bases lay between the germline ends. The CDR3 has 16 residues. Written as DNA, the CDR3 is TGTGCCAGCAGTTTAGCGCCCCCGGGACAAACCTACGAGCAGTACGTC. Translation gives CASSLAPPGQTYEQYV.

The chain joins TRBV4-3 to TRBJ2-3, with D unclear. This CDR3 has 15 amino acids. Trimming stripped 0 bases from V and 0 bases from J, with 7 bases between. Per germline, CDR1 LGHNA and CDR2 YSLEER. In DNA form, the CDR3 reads TGCGCCAGCAGCCAAGAATTGGGGAGCACAGATACGCAGTATTTT. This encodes CASSQELGSTDTQYF.

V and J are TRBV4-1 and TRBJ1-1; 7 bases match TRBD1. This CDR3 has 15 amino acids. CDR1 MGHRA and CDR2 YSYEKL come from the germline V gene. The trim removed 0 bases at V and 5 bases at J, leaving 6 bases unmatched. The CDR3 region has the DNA TGCGCCAGCAGCCAAGAAGGGGCAGGGGGAACTGAAGCTTTCTTT. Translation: CASSQEGAGGTEAFF.

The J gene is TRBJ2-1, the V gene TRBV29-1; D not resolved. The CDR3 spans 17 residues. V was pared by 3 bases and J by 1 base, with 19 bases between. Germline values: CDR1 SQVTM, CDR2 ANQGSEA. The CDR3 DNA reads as TGCAGCGTTGAGCCACAAGAAGACATTTGGTCCTACAATGAGCAGTTCTTC. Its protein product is CSVEPQEDIWSYNEQFF.

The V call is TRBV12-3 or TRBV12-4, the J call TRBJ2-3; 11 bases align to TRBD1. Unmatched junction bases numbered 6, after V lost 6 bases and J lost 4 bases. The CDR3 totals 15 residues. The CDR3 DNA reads TGTGCCAGCAGCCTTGGACAGGGGGCTTCAGATACGCAGTATTTT. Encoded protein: CASSLGQGASDTQYF.

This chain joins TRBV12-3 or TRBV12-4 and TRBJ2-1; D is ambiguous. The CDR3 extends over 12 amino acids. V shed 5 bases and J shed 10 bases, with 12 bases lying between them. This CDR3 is CASSSRIREQFF. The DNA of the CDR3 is TGTGCCAGCAGTAGTAGGATTCGGGAGCAGTTCTTC.